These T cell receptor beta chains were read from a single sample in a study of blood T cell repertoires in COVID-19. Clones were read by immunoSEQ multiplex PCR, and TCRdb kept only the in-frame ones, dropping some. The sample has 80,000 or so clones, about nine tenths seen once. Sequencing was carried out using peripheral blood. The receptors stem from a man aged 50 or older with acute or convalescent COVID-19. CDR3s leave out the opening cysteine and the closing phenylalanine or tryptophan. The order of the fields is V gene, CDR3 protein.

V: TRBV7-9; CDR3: ASSRLLAGYYNEQF
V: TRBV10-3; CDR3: AITSTGVNTEAF
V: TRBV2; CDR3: ASSEALLAGANQPQH
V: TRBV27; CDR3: ASSLSSRIDYGYT
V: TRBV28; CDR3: ASRSVDTIY
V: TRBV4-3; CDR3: ASSQGGRAGGELF
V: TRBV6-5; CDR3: ASSPGRAGNSPLH
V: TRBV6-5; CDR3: ASSYRQGTYEQY
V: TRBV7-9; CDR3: ASSRIETVAAEKLF
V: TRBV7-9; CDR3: ASSLGDPGEKLF
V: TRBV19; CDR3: ASSLIVGGYT
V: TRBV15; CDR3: ESGGPVKNTGELF
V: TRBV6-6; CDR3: ASSYSKGGSNQPQH